The 9 T cell receptor beta chains below all came from one sample that was sequenced in a study of response to subunit inactivated influenza vaccine. In TCRdb, the RT-PCR reads were re-called with MiXCR into one record per CDR3 protein. The data show approximately 480,000 distinct CDR3 sequences, approximately 11% seen once. The specimen comprised PBMCs from blood, sampled about 40 days after vaccination. The source is a middle-aged man who received an inactivated influenza vaccine.

This clonotype was observed once. The junction departs from the called germline gene at one end, perhaps through a read error. The V and J genes are TRBV6-2 or TRBV6-3 and TRBJ2-5, with D uncertain. CDR1 and CDR2 from the germline V gene are MNHEY and SVGEGT. This CDR3 has 14 residues. CDR3 loop: CPSSYSLSWETQYF. The CDR3 DNA follows: TGTCCCAGCAGTTACTCGCTCAGCTGGGAGACCCAGTACTTC.

This clonotype turned up a few times. The CDR3 sequence: CAINAGANVLTF. The CDR3, as DNA: TGTGCCATCAACGCTGGGGCCAACGTCCTGACTTTC. V usage is TRBV10-3 and J usage is TRBJ2-6; D is unclear. V lost 7 bases, J lost 2 bases, and 3 bases lay in between. CDR1 ENHRY and CDR2 SYGVKD come from the germline V gene. The CDR3 has 12 amino acids.

Only a few counts were recorded for this clonotype. V gene TRBV7-2 combines with J gene TRBJ2-4; a weak D match, TRBD1 (6 bases). The CDR3 is 14 amino acids. Per germline, CDR1 SGHTA and CDR2 FQGNSA. Trimming removed 5 bases from V and 3 bases from J, with 11 bases in between. In DNA form, the CDR3 reads TGTGCCAGCAGCCGTGACAGGAGCAAAAACATTCAGTACTTC. It codes for CASSRDRSKNIQYF.

This clonotype has more than one count but fewer than ten. The chain is built from TRBV7-2 and TRBJ1-1, with 7 bases that match TRBD1. The CDR3 has 14 amino acids. The V segment lost 0 bases and the J segment 6 bases; nucleotides outside the gene matches: 4. The germline V gene has CDR1 SGHTA and CDR2 FQGNSA. The CDR3 coding sequence is TGTGCCAGCAGCTTAGCTACAGGGGTGGCTGAAGCTTTCTTT. Translating gives CASSLATGVAEAFF.

The gene calls are TRBV27 and TRBJ1-3, with D perhaps matching TRBD1 (5 bases). The V end was cut by 10 bases, the J end by 0 bases, with 13 bases between. This CDR3 has 14 residues. Germline lookup yields CDR1 MNHEY and CDR2 SMNVEV (reference sequence). The CDR3 sequence is CATKGSGSGNTIYF. CDR3 in DNA: TGTGCCACCAAGGGGAGCGGCTCTGGAAACACCATATATTTT.

This clonotype was seen only once. The chain recombines TRBV7-8 with TRBJ2-2, with D tentatively TRBD1 or TRBD2 (6 bases each). The CDR3 covers 14 residues. Per germline, CDR1 SGHVS and CDR2 FQNEAQ. V was pared by 5 bases and J by 7 bases, with 14 bases between. CDR3 residues: CASSHLQGGGELFF. CDR3 nucleotides: TGTGCCAGCAGCCATCTACAGGGAGGCGGGGAGCTGTTTTTT.

This clonotype has at least ten counts. V usage is TRBV10-2 and J usage is TRBJ2-1, with TRBD1 matching over 7 bases. The CDR3 is 15 residues long. The trim removed 6 bases at V and 5 bases at J, leaving 10 bases unmatched. Germline lookup yields CDR1 WSHSY and CDR2 SAAADI. As DNA, the CDR3 is TGCGCCAGCAGAAGAAGGGGGCTAGCCCACAATGAGCAGTTCTTC. Residues: CASRRRGLAHNEQFF.

This clonotype was seen ten or more times. The chain is built from TRBV7-2 and TRBJ1-6; the D is unclear. This CDR3 contains 15 residues. Germline lookup yields CDR1 SGHTA and CDR2 FQGNSA. Trimming removed 0 bases from V and 7 bases from J, with 10 bases in between. The CDR3 DNA reads TGTGCCAGCAGCTTAGCGTATCACAGCAATTCACCCCTCCACTTT. Residues: CASSLAYHSNSPLHF.

This clonotype has a handful of counts. The chain links TRBV7-2 to TRBJ1-6; TRBD1 matches at 7 bases. Germline trimming cut 5 bases from V and 6 bases from J; bases unmatched to any gene: 4. CDR1 is SGHTA, CDR2 FQGNSA, per germline. The CDR3 extends over 14 amino acids. The CDR3 DNA follows: TGTGCCAGCAGCAAGGGACAGCCTAATTCACCCCTCCACTTT. Its translation is CASSKGQPNSPLHF.